The clone carrying this T cell receptor beta chain was counted at least ten times. The antigen is unknown. There are 15 residues in the CDR3. V lost 4 bases and J 3 bases, leaving 13 bases between the germline ends. Germline V lookup: CDR1 SGDLS, CDR2 YYNGEE. This sample is drawn from a study of metastatic and nonmetastatic thyroid tumors. Whole-study results and caveats: Significantly higher TCR beta diversity was reportedly seen in malignant thyroid tumors than benign nodules, in blood and tumor.

Prior to thyroid surgery, none of the patients had received any treatment. In the authors' workflow: Clinicopathological groups of papillary thyroid cancer showed CDR3 differences that were used to build a distant-metastasis classifier. TCRdb recomputed clones from the PCR reads via MiXCR. The V and J calls were not made by the authors but by TCRdb's processing. This repertoire shows roughly 93,000 clones, roughly 13% found once; its top ten account for approximately 10%. The origin of this receptor is a female donor with papillary thyroid cancer or a benign thyroid nodule (not recorded which). Some clones in this sample may be carry-over from other donors' samples. The specimen sequenced was blood. The chain has TRBV9 and TRBJ1-4; D is perhaps TRBD1 (5 bases). In nucleotides, the CDR3 is TGTGCCAGCAGCACAGCGCGGGGGGCTAATGAAAAACTGTTTTTT. Translating gives CASSTARGANEKLFF.